What follows are 21 T cell receptor beta chains derived from one specimen sequenced in a study of blood T cell repertoires in COVID-19 (dated by TCRdb to 2020 to 2021). Libraries were constructed by the immunoSEQ multiplex PCR assay. TCRdb holds this immuneACCESS table with in-frame rearrangements only. Some clones are missing; in checked studies, unresolved V genes explain under half, and the rest has no known cause. This sample has around 260,000 clones in its table, and more than 85% of those were observed once. Just over 2.5% of the sample rests with the top ten. Sequenced: peripheral blood. The origin of the receptors is a person aged 18 to 35 with COVID-19, enrolled during active disease.

The chain employs TRBV4-1 and TRBJ1-4; D is ambiguous. This CDR3 is built from 14 residues. Germline values: CDR1 MGHRA, CDR2 YSYEKL. V dropped 4 bases and J dropped 5 bases, with 11 bases sitting between them. CDR3 coding DNA: TGCGCCAGCAGCCCTAGTACCCAGAATGAAAAACTGTTTTTT. Encoded protein: CASSPSTQNEKLFF.

The chain employs TRBV10-3 and TRBJ2-3; TRBD2 aligns across 13 bases. Looked up from germline, CDR1 is ENHRY and CDR2 is SYGVKD. With 10 bases clipped from V and 0 bases from J, the junction kept 4 bases outside the gene matches. The CDR3 is made up of 15 amino acids. CDR3 nucleotide sequence: TGTGCCACGAGGACTAGCGGGAGTAGCACAGATACGCAGTATTTT. It is translated as CATRTSGSSTDTQYF.

This sequence joins TRBV7-9 and TRBJ1-3, with 7 bases that match TRBD1. Trimming took 5 bases from V and 0 from J; bases not matched to a gene: 4. Per the germline V gene, CDR1 is SEHNR and CDR2 is FQNEAQ (reference sequence). This CDR3 is 15 amino acids long. CDR3 in DNA: TGTGCCAGCAGCCCCCGGGACAGCTCTGGAAACACCATATATTTT. It is translated as CASSPRDSSGNTIYF.

The V and J genes are TRBV2 and TRBJ2-1, with 10 bases lining up with TRBD2. V lost 10 bases, J lost 7 bases, and 10 bases stayed unmatched. Germline CDR1 and CDR2: SNHLY and FYNNEI. This CDR3 has 14 amino acids. The CDR3 bases are TGTGCCATGTATGGACTAGCGGATGGAAATGAGCAGTTCTTC. Translating it yields CAMYGLADGNEQFF. The variable domain in full, completed from reference TRBV2 and TRBJ2-1, reads EPEVTQTPSHQVTQMGQEVILRCVPISNHLYFYWYRQILGQKVEFLVSFYNNEISEKSEIFDDQFSVERPDGSNFTLKIRSTKLEDSAMYFCAMYGLADGNEQFFGPGTRLTVL.

The chain links TRBV5-1 to TRBJ1-4; a possible D gene is TRBD1 (6 bases). Trimming cost V 0 bases and J 0 bases, with 9 bases left between them. The CDR3 length is 16 residues. CDR1 SGHRS and CDR2 YFSETQ come from the germline V gene. The CDR3 sequence: CASSLDWTATNEKLFF. The CDR3 DNA reads as TGCGCCAGCAGCTTGGACTGGACAGCAACTAATGAAAAACTGTTTTTT.

With respect to this clone: Other DNA sequences in the sample encode the same CDR3. The V and J genes are TRBV5-1 and TRBJ1-6; the D is unclear. The CDR3 sequence is 13 residues long. V lost 1 base, J lost 8 bases, and 7 bases lay in between. Germline CDR1 and CDR2: SGHRS and YFSETQ. CDR3 bases: TGCGCCAGCAGCTTGAAATTAGATTCACCCCTCCACTTT. Translation gives CASSLKLDSPLHF. The complete variable domain, with remaining parts taken from reference TRBV5-1 and TRBJ1-6, reads KAGVTQTPRYLIKTRGQQVTLSCSPISGHRSVSWYQQTPGQGLQFLFEYFSETQRNKGNFPGRFSGRQFSNSRSEMNVSTLELGDSALYLCASSLKLDSPLHFGNGTRLTVT.

V is TRBV15 and J is TRBJ2-1; 8 bases map to TRBD2. The CDR3 is made up of 13 amino acids. Trimming took 5 bases from V and 8 from J; bases not matched to a gene: 5. Germline V gene lookup returns CDR1 LNHNV and CDR2 YYDKDF (reference sequence). The CDR3 region is CATSPGGVYEQFF. The DNA for the CDR3 is TGTGCCACCAGCCCCGGGGGGGTGTATGAGCAGTTCTTC.

The rearrangement uses TRBV6-5 and TRBJ1-6; TRBD1 aligns across 8 bases. CDR1 is MNHEY and CDR2 is SVGAGI in the germline V gene. Trimming at V came to 7 bases and at J to 10 bases, leaving 6 bases not matched to a gene. The CDR3 length is 13 residues. CDR3 amino acids: CASIMTGDSPLHF. Here the CDR3 DNA reads TGTGCCAGCATTATGACAGGGGACTCACCCCTCCACTTT.

The V gene is TRBV9, the J gene TRBJ1-1, with D uncertain. Germline-derived CDR1 and CDR2 are SGDLS and YYNGEE. The CDR3 is made up of 15 amino acids. V lost 0 bases and J 1 base, leaving 10 bases between the germline ends. Written as DNA, the CDR3 is TGTGCCAGCAGCGTAGAAGCGTACGGGAACACTGAAGCTTTCTTT. It specifies CASSVEAYGNTEAFF.

The V call is TRBV24-1, the J call TRBJ1-5; 7 positions agree with TRBD1. After removal of 9 bases from V and 4 bases from J, the junction contained 14 bases not matched to a gene. The CDR3 contains 16 residues. Per the germline V gene, CDR1 is KGHDR and CDR2 is SFDVKD. This chain's CDR3 is CATYTLPGQPNQPQHF. The CDR3 DNA sequence: TGTGCCACCTATACCCTGCCGGGACAGCCTAATCAGCCCCAGCATTTT.

The genes are TRBV25-1 and TRBJ1-1; TRBD1 aligns across 7 bases. The CDR3 is 13 amino acids. Trimming removed 6 bases from V and 2 bases from J; junction bases left unmatched: 3. Looked up from germline, CDR1 is MGHDK and CDR2 is SYGVNS. Written as DNA, the CDR3 is TGTGCCAGCAGGCGGGACAGCAACACTGAAGCTTTCTTT. It codes for CASRRDSNTEAFF.

A single count supports this clone. The V gene is TRBV4-2, the J gene TRBJ2-7, with 8 bases aligning to TRBD2. CDR3 length: 16 residues. CDR1 is LGHNA, CDR2 YNFKEQ, per germline. The J segment lost 3 bases and the V segment lost 3 bases, leaving 10 bases of the junction unmatched. CDR3 bases: TGTGCCAGCAGCCACATAGGAGAACGGGAGGGCTACGAGCAGTACTTC. This codes for CASSHIGEREGYEQYF.

The chain links TRBV9 to TRBJ2-2, with D perhaps TRBD2 (6 bases). The length of the CDR3 is 16 residues. Trimming took 1 base from V and 2 from J, leaving 12 bases between them. Germline lookup yields CDR1 SGDLS and CDR2 YYNGEE. In DNA, the CDR3 is TGTGCCAGCAGCGTAAGGGAGGCGGGAAACACCGGGGAGCTGTTTTTT. Amino acids: CASSVREAGNTGELFF.

In DNA form, the CDR3 reads TGTGCCAGTAGTACAAGACAGGGGGGGAACACTGAAGCTTTCTTT. Protein product: CASSTRQGGNTEAFF. This chain connects TRBV19 to TRBJ1-1; 9 positions match TRBD1. There are 15 residues in the CDR3. Germline CDR1 and CDR2: LNHDA and SQIVND (reference sequence). Losses at the gene ends were 4 bases for V and 1 base for J; bases not matched to a gene: 4.

The rearrangement uses TRBV19 and TRBJ1-2; 11 bases are shared with TRBD1. Per the germline V gene, CDR1 is LNHDA and CDR2 is SQIVND (reference sequence). With V trimmed by 1 base and J by 8 bases, 9 bases remained unmatched. This CDR3 is built from 16 residues. DNA for the CDR3: TGTGCCAGTAGTATAGGTCTGGACAGGGGGCTTGTAGGCTACACCTTC. Its translation: CASSIGLDRGLVGYTF.

The chain uses TRBV28 and TRBJ1-5; perhaps TRBD1 as D (5 bases). The CDR3 runs to 16 residues. V was cut by 5 bases and J by 4 bases, with 18 bases left in between. CDR1 is MDHEN and CDR2 is SYDVKM in the germline V gene. DNA for the CDR3: TGTGCCAGCAGTCGTCTTCAGGGACGGGGGAATCAGCCCCAGCATTTT. It translates to CASSRLQGRGNQPQHF.

V and J are TRBV6-1 and TRBJ1-2, with D unresolved. Trimming took 3 bases from V and 4 from J, leaving 9 bases between them. Germline CDR1 MNHNS, CDR2 SASEGT. The CDR3 covers 13 residues. DNA for the CDR3: TGTGCCAGCAGTGACAGATCAGGCTATGGCTACACCTTC. Translation: CASSDRSGYGYTF.

The genes are TRBV7-6 and TRBJ1-3; D call uncertain. The CDR3 sequence is 15 residues long. V was cut by 5 bases and J by 0 bases, with 11 bases left in between. Germline CDR1 reads SGHVS; CDR2 reads FNYEAQ. Here the CDR3 DNA reads TGTGCCAGCAGCCAAAGTTGGAGCTCTGGAAACACCATATATTTT. Residues: CASSQSWSSGNTIYF.

This clone was detected once. The chain couples TRBV28 to TRBJ2-3; TRBD2 is a possible D gene (6 bases). V lost 6 bases and J lost 0, with 16 bases in between. The CDR3 runs 16 residues. Germline CDR1 reads MDHEN; CDR2 reads SYDVKM. The CDR3 DNA sequence: TGTGCCAGCAGCGATTTTCTAGCGAGGAGCACAGATACGCAGTATTTT. Amino acid sequence: CASSDFLARSTDTQYF.

CDR3 amino acids: CASSFGQGTEAFF. Here the CDR3 DNA reads TGTGCCAGCAGTTTTGGGCAAGGCACTGAAGCTTTCTTT. The rearrangement links TRBV12-3 or TRBV12-4 to TRBJ1-1; D is uncertain. This CDR3 is 13 amino acids long. V lost 3 bases and J lost 4, with 9 bases in between.

This clone appeared once. The V call is TRBV11-2, the J call TRBJ2-3; 7 bases fit TRBD2. The CDR3 runs 17 residues. CDR1 is SGHAT, CDR2 FQNNGV, per germline. V dropped 2 bases and J dropped 2; count of bases not matched to a gene: 10. CDR3 sequence: CASSLPRGVGNTDTQYF. The CDR3 DNA reads TGTGCCAGCAGCTTACCCCGGGGGGTGGGAAACACAGATACGCAGTATTTT.